This record concerns one T cell receptor beta chain sequence. The antigen is undetermined. Documented treatment: some 20 received Ad26.COV2.S at low or high dose, single or two shots; about five received placebo; per-sample allocation not given. Sampling occurred on day 63 after the first vaccine or placebo injection. The vaccine antigen was prefusion-stabilized Wuhan SARS-CoV-2 spike. The CDR3 is 19 amino acids. V lost 4 bases to trimming and J lost 5 bases; unmatched junction nucleotides: 22. This specimen belongs to a study of Ad26.COV2.S vaccination and SARS-CoV-2 variants. Study results and caveats: Substantial post-vaccination breadth of spike-specific CD8+ and CD4+ T cell responses was reported.

Profiled with immunoSEQ multiplex PCR; TCRdb holds only in-frame clones, not every one. Of approximately 300,000 clones in the sample, 70% to 90% were seen once. The rearrangement joins TRBV5-3 to TRBJ2-7; TRBD1 aligns across 9 bases. TRBV5-3 is an ORF, with its function uncertain. This specimen consisted of peripheral blood, obtained in a trial of Ad26.COV2.S vaccine versus placebo. The sequence derives from a person aged 18-65 years who received the Ad26.COV2.S COVID-19 vaccine or a placebo. For the CDR3, the DNA is TGTGCCAGAAGCCCGGTTCCGGGACAGGGTTCTTTGTATTTCAACGAGCAGTACTTC. This sequence encodes CARSPVPGQGSLYFNEQYF.